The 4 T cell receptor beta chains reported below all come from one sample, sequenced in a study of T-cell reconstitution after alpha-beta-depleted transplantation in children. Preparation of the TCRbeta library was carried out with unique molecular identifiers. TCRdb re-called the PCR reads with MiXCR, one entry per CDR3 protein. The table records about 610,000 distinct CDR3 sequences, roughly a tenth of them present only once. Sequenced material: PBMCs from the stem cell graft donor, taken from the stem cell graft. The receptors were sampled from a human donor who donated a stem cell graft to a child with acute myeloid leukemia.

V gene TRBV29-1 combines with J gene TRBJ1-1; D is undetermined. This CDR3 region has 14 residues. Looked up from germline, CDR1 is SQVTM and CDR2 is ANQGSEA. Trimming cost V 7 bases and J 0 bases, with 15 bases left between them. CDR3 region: CSAAPPGMNTEAFF. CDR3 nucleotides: TGCAGCGCTGCCCCCCCGGGCATGAACACTGAAGCTTTCTTT. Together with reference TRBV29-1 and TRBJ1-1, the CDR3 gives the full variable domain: SAVISQKPSRDICQRGTSLTIQCQVDSQVTMMFWYRQQPGQSLTLIATANQGSEATYESGFVIDKFPISRPNLTFSTLTVSNMSPEDSSIYLCSAAPPGMNTEAFFGQGTRLTVV.

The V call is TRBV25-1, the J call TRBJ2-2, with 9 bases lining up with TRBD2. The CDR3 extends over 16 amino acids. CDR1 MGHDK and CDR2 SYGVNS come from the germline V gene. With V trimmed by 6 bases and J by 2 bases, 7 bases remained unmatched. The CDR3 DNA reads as TGTGCCAGCAGGGCCACGGGACTAGCTAACACCGGGGAGCTGTTTTTT. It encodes CASRATGLANTGELFF. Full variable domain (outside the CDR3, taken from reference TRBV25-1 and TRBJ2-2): EADIYQTPRYLVIGTGKKITLECSQTMGHDKMYWYQQDPGMELHLIHYSYGVNSTEKGDLSSESTVSRIRTEHFPLTLESARPSHTSQYLCASRATGLANTGELFFGEGSRLTVL.

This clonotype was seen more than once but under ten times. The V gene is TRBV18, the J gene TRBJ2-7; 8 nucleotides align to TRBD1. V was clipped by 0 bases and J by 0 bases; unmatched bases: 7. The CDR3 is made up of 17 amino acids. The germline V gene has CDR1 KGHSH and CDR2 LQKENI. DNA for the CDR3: TGTGCCAGCTCACCACCGAGGCAGGGGGCAAACTCCTACGAGCAGTACTTC. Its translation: CASSPPRQGANSYEQYF.

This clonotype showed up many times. For the CDR3, the DNA is TGTGCCAGCAGCTTAGCGCTGGGCGGGAGCTCCAGCTCCTACAATGAGCAGTTCTTC. Its protein product is CASSLALGGSSSSYNEQFF. This sequence joins TRBV7-8 and TRBJ2-1, with 7 bases fitting TRBD2. The CDR3 is 19 residues long. With V trimmed by 0 bases and J by 0 bases, 11 bases remained unmatched. Per germline, CDR1 SGHVS and CDR2 FQNEAQ.